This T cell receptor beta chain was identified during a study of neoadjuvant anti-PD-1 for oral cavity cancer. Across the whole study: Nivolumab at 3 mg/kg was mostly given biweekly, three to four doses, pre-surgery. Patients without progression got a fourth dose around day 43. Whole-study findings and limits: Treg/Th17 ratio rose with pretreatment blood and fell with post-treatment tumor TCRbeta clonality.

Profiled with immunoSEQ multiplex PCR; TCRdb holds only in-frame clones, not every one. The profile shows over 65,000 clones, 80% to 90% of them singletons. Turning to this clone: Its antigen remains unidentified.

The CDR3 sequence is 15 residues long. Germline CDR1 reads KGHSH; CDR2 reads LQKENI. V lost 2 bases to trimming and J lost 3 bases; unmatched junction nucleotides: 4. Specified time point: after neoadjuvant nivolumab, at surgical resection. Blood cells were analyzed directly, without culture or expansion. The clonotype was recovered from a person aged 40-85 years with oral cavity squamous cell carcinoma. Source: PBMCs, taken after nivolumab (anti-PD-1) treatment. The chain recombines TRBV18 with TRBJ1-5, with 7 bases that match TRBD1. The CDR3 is CASSPGTAYNQPQHF. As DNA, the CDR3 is TGTGCCAGCTCACCAGGGACAGCTTACAATCAGCCCCAGCATTTT.